The next 8 T cell receptor beta chains were all read from a single sample in a study of blood T cell repertoires in COVID-19. Data came from immunoSEQ multiplex PCR; TCRdb stores just in-frame clones and leaves some out. The table shows 60,000 to 70,000 clones, with approximately 92% occurring only once. Sequenced material: peripheral blood. These receptors were obtained from a human donor with active COVID-19. The donor label of this sample is uncertain.

The gene calls are TRBV5-1 and TRBJ2-3, with D perhaps TRBD2 (6 bases). Germline loops: CDR1 SGHRS, CDR2 YFSETQ. V lost 8 bases, J lost 2 bases, and 18 bases lay in between. The CDR3 has 15 amino acids. DNA of the CDR3: TGCGCCAGTACGGCGGGCGGGATAGCCACAGATACGCAGTATTTT. This codes for CASTAGGIATDTQYF.

The V gene is TRBV7-2, the J gene TRBJ1-6, with 8 bases lining up with TRBD1. Unmatched junction bases numbered 3, after V lost 1 base and J lost 7 bases. The CDR3 consists of 15 residues. The germline gives CDR1 SGHTA, CDR2 FQGNSA. In nucleotides, the CDR3 is TGTGCCAGCAGCTTAGGTGGGACAGGAAATTCACCCCTCCACTTT. This codes for CASSLGGTGNSPLHF.

The CDR3 spells CASSLSGVYTEAFF. CDR3 coding DNA: TGTGCCAGCAGCTTGTCGGGGGTGTACACTGAAGCTTTCTTT. This sequence joins TRBV7-2 and TRBJ1-1; D is perhaps TRBD1 (5 bases). The germline V gene encodes CDR1 SGHTA and CDR2 FQGNSA. The germline V and J ends were trimmed by 3 bases and 3 bases, with 11 bases remaining between them. This CDR3 contains 14 residues. The entire variable domain, with the rest obtained from reference TRBV7-2 and TRBJ1-1, is as follows: GAGVSQSPSNKVTEKGKDVELRCDPISGHTALYWYRQSLGQGLEFLIYFQGNSAPDKSGLPSDRFSAERTGGSVSTLTIQRTQQEDSAVYLCASSLSGVYTEAFFGQGTRLTVV.

The chain links TRBV4-3 to TRBJ2-1; 7 bases fit TRBD2. In germline, CDR1 is LGHNA, CDR2 YSLEER. The CDR3 consists of 15 residues. J lost 5 bases, V lost 2 bases, and 6 bases had no gene match. CDR3 nucleotide sequence: TGCGCCAGCAGCCAACAAGACGGGGGGAACAATGAGCAGTTCTTC. Encoded protein: CASSQQDGGNNEQFF.

This clone was seen more than once but under ten times. This chain joins TRBV5-8 and TRBJ2-3; 7 bases agree with TRBD2. The germline gives CDR1 SGHTS, CDR2 YDEGEE. With V trimmed by 2 bases and J by 5 bases, 8 bases remained unmatched. This CDR3 contains 15 residues. The CDR3 sequence: CASSFRAGEGDTQYF. CDR3 DNA: TGTGCCAGCAGCTTCAGGGCGGGAGAAGGAGATACGCAGTATTTT.

The rearrangement uses TRBV11-2 and TRBJ1-3; no definite D call. The CDR3 totals 15 residues. Germline loops: CDR1 SGHAT, CDR2 FQNNGV. V lost 0 bases and J 4 bases, leaving 10 bases between the germline ends. The CDR3, as DNA: TGTGCCAGCAGCTTAGAACAGCCGGCGGGAAACACCATATATTTT. Its translation is CASSLEQPAGNTIYF.

This rearrangement joins TRBV5-6 to TRBJ1-2; D is undetermined. From germline, CDR1 is SGHDT and CDR2 YYEEEE. V lost 3 bases and J 5 bases, leaving 8 bases between the germline ends. The CDR3 extends over 12 amino acids. The CDR3: CASSSGDYGYTF. The CDR3 nucleotides read TGTGCCAGCAGCTCCGGGGATTATGGCTACACCTTC.

This clone was seen just once. The rearrangement uses TRBV5-6 and TRBJ2-3; D might be TRBD1 (5 bases). CDR3 size: 12 residues. The V gene's germline CDR1 is SGHDT and CDR2 YYEEEE. With 4 bases removed from V and 3 bases from J, the gap between germline ends came to 6 bases. In DNA, the CDR3 is TGTGCCAGCAGCCCAGGGACAGATACGCAGTATTTT. The encoded protein is CASSPGTDTQYF.